A single T cell receptor beta chain is shown here with its context. The data were produced by immunoSEQ multiplex PCR, yet TCRdb's version contains in-frame clones alone and is incomplete. The sample includes about 400,000 clones, just under 95% of them seen just once. These data originate in a study of shared T cell receptors in the human thymus. Per the germline V gene, CDR1 is MDHEN and CDR2 is SYDVKM. V trimming: 5 bases; J trimming: 3 bases; junction bases outside the gene matches: 9. The CDR3 spans 16 residues. V gene TRBV28 combines with J gene TRBJ2-7; the match to TRBD1 covers 11 bases. The sequence was obtained from a human donor. Sequencing was performed on thymocytes. CDR3 protein: CASSPRDRGIGYEQYF. The CDR3 bases are TGTGCCAGCAGTCCCCGGGACAGGGGGATCGGCTACGAGCAGTACTTC.